This T cell receptor beta chain was recorded in a study of TIL therapy for anti-PD-1-resistant metastatic lung cancer. This was the immunoSEQ v3 assay. Sequencing used immunoSEQ multiplex PCR; TCRdb keeps in-frame clones, though not all of them. In the table there are more than 55,000 clones, roughly four fifths of which are singletons. The time point: pre-treatment sample, taken before nivolumab and TIL therapy. Germline assignment: CDR1 MDHEN and CDR2 SYDVKM. V trimming: 1 base; J trimming: 4 bases; junction bases outside the gene matches: 3. The CDR3 is made up of 15 amino acids. The material was blood, obtained at baseline. This sequence joins TRBV28 and TRBJ1-5, with 8 positions matching TRBD1. The sequence was obtained from a person aged 25 to 79 with non-small cell lung cancer. The chain's CDR3 is CASSLLTGGNQPQHF. CDR3 nucleotide sequence: TGTGCCAGCAGTTTATTAACAGGGGGGAATCAGCCCCAGCATTTT.